Below, 12 T cell receptor beta chains from the same sample are listed, as sequenced in a study of shared clonotypes between healthy human individuals (dated by TCRdb to about 2020). Library generation was performed with the immunoSEQ multiplex PCR assay. The table comes from immuneACCESS by way of TCRdb, which keeps in-frame sequences with V and J called. Part of the clones is missing from these tables; in studies checked, under half for an unresolved V gene and the rest for unknown reasons. For this sample the table gives approximately 740,000 clones, of which roughly 70% were detected only once. Jointly, the top ten make up around 1.6% of the sample. Material for sequencing was memory CD4+ T cells sorted from blood. Per the publication, the cell subset or site label means: CD45RA-negative fraction. These receptor sequences come from a woman aged 30 to 39 in good health.

The chain joins TRBV9 to TRBJ2-1, with 11 bases fitting TRBD2. J gave up 5 bases and V 7 bases, and 5 bases lay outside the gene matches. The CDR3 covers 14 residues. CDR1 is SGDLS, CDR2 YYNGEE, per germline. The CDR3 DNA is TGTGCCAGCGACGGACTAGCGGGCAACAATGAGCAGTTCTTC. Protein sequence: CASDGLAGNNEQFF.

V usage is TRBV11-2 and J usage is TRBJ2-6; D is undetermined. The CDR3 contains 17 residues. V lost 1 base to trimming and J lost 2 bases, with 12 bases between them. CDR1 SGHAT and CDR2 FQNNGV come from the germline V gene. CDR3 bases: TGTGCCAGCAGCTTAGGCCCTTGGTCGGCTGGGGCCAACGTCCTGACTTTC. This gives the protein CASSLGPWSAGANVLTF.

This chain uses TRBV27 with TRBJ1-2; no definite D call. Germline CDR1 is MNHEY and CDR2 is SMNVEV (reference sequence). V lost 3 bases, J lost 8 bases, and 13 bases lay in between. CDR3 size: 13 residues. The CDR3 DNA follows: TGTGCCAGCAGTTTGGGGATAGGCGACGGCTACACCTTC. Translating gives CASSLGIGDGYTF.

The chain has TRBV5-4 and TRBJ2-5; 9 bases line up with TRBD2. The V gene's germline CDR1 is SGHNT and CDR2 YYREEE (reference sequence). J was trimmed by 5 bases and V by 4 bases; bases with no gene match: 12. The length of the CDR3 is 16 residues. The CDR3 spells CASSRGGAAGVETQYF. The DNA of the CDR3 is TGTGCCAGCAGCCGCGGGGGGGCAGCGGGAGTGGAGACCCAGTACTTC.

The rearrangement uses TRBV28 and TRBJ1-5; 7 positions match TRBD1. Germline V gene data show CDR1 as MDHEN and CDR2 as SYDVKM. The junction had 16 bases not matched to a gene; V was cut back by 7 bases and J by 10 bases. The CDR3 totals 15 residues. CDR3 residues: CASTSSRQGPRPQHF. CDR3 bases: TGTGCCAGCACTTCTAGTCGACAGGGTCCGAGACCCCAGCATTTT. Full variable domain (missing parts from reference TRBV28 and TRBJ1-5): DVKVTQSSRYLVKRTGEKVFLECVQDMDHENMFWYRQDPGLGLRLIYFSYDVKMKEKGDIPEGYSVSREKKERFSLILESASTNQTSMYLCASTSSRQGPRPQHFGDGTRLSIL.

This chain uses TRBV6-5 with TRBJ1-1; no firm D call. The germline V gene has CDR1 MNHEY and CDR2 SVGAGI. V lost 0 bases and J lost 2, with 13 bases in between. The length of the CDR3 is 16 residues. The CDR3 bases are TGTGCCAGCAGTTACTCGGGGATGCAGCTAAACACTGAAGCTTTCTTT. This gives the protein CASSYSGMQLNTEAFF.

This clone was seen at least ten times. V and J are TRBV5-1 and TRBJ2-2; D perhaps matches TRBD2 (6 bases). Trimming removed 3 bases from V and 5 bases from J, with 14 bases in between. Germline V gives CDR1 SGHRS, CDR2 YFSETQ. The CDR3 contains 15 residues. CDR3 nucleotide sequence: TGCGCCAGCAGCTCGGGAGTACGAGGGACCGGGGAGCTGTTTTTT. As protein: CASSSGVRGTGELFF.

This chain connects TRBV6-1 to TRBJ2-1, with D possibly matching TRBD2 (6 bases). This CDR3 region has 15 residues. CDR1 is MNHNS and CDR2 is SASEGT in the germline V gene. V was shortened by 3 bases and J by 4 bases, with 13 bases between the two germline ends. Here the CDR3 reads CASSDLRGLYNEQFF. In DNA form, the CDR3 reads TGTGCCAGCAGTGATTTGCGGGGCTTGTACAATGAGCAGTTCTTC.

This clone was found a few times. This chain's CDR3 is CASSEWQGLSYGYTF. The CDR3 coding sequence is TGTGCCAGCAGTGAATGGCAGGGGTTATCTTATGGCTACACCTTC. This rearrangement joins TRBV6-1 to TRBJ1-2, with D possibly TRBD1 on 6 matching bases. Trimming left V 2 bases short and J 5 bases short, with 15 bases between. Germline V gene lookup returns CDR1 MNHNS and CDR2 SASEGT. The CDR3 totals 15 residues.

In its sample, this clone was seen many times. The CDR3 coding sequence is TGCGCCAGCAGCTTGGTATCAGGGGGCGGCGGGGAGCTGTTTTTT. This codes for CASSLVSGGGGELFF. V usage is TRBV5-1 and J usage is TRBJ2-2; 8 nucleotides agree with TRBD1. CDR1 is SGHRS and CDR2 is YFSETQ in the germline V gene. J was trimmed by 7 bases and V by 0 bases; bases with no gene match: 5. The CDR3 spans 15 residues.

J is TRBJ1-2 and V is TRBV27; 8 bases map to TRBD1. V trimming: 6 bases; J trimming: 7 bases; junction bases outside the gene matches: 7. CDR1 and CDR2 from the germline V gene are MNHEY and SMNVEV (reference sequence). The CDR3 loop spans 13 amino acids. CDR3 nucleotides: TGTGCCAGCAGGCCGACAGGGGTCGCTGGCTACACCTTC. It specifies CASRPTGVAGYTF.

This clone has just a few counts. The chain joins TRBV6-1 to TRBJ1-2, with D maybe TRBD1 (6 bases). The CDR3 has 14 amino acids. Germline V gene lookup returns CDR1 MNHNS and CDR2 SASEGT. Trimming cost V 7 bases and J 5 bases, with 17 bases left between them. For the CDR3, the DNA is TGTGCCAGCACTGGGGGCGAAGATTGGTATGGCTACACCTTC. As protein: CASTGGEDWYGYTF.